This T cell receptor (beta chain) derives from a study of CD8 T cells in Susac syndrome. Broader study findings: In TEMRA cells and active patients, CD8+ clonal expansion in Susac reached its peak.

With random hexamers, roughly 0.45 to 1 ug RNA was reverse transcribed. TCRdb re-called the immunoSEQ multiplex PCR reads through MiXCR, storing one row per CDR3 protein. The data hold about 80,000 distinct CDR3 sequences, with 95% to 97% observed a single time. The CDR3 consists of 15 residues. V dropped 5 bases and J dropped 3; count of bases not matched to a gene: 3. CDR1 is SGHVS, CDR2 FQNEAQ, per germline. A remark on this clonotype: Antigen unknown.

This TCR came from a human donor with Susac syndrome. The J gene is TRBJ2-1, the V gene TRBV7-8; TRBD2 matches 11 bases. The sample was CD8+ T cells from PBMCs. CDR3 amino acids: CASSRTSGHYNEQFF. CDR3 in DNA: TGTGCCAGCAGCCGGACTAGCGGGCACTACAATGAGCAGTTCTTC.